The T cell receptor (beta chain) under discussion was sequenced for a study of T cells in Graves' hyperthyroidism and ophthalmopathy. Study results and caveats: A median about 6.5 months before onset, the model predicted ophthalmopathy. Most thyroid clonotypes with frequency above 0.001 were detected in blood.

Thyroid ultrasound, orbital computed tomography, clinical symptoms, and serum thyroxine and TRAb underpinned diagnoses. This blood was taken when hyperthyroidism was first diagnosed, before any ophthalmopathy symptoms existed. This clonotype has a count of ten or more. The antigen is not known. Germline V gives CDR1 LNHDA, CDR2 SQIVND (reference sequence). The CDR3 is 14 amino acids. V dropped 6 bases and J dropped 6 bases, with 17 bases sitting between them. TCR beta CDR3 regions were amplified from RNA. A first-round RT-PCR of the TCR CDR3 used the HTBI primer set. TCRdb reprocessed the multiplex PCR reads via MiXCR and lists one record per CDR3 protein. Among about 130,000 distinct CDR3 sequences listed, approximately 20% were seen once.

The sample was blood. This TCR was recovered from a woman aged 50 to 65 with Graves' hyperthyroidism that later progressed to Graves' ophthalmopathy. This rearrangement joins TRBV19 to TRBJ1-1; D is perhaps TRBD1 (5 bases). In DNA form, the CDR3 reads TGTGCCAGTAGGACGGGACTGCCCAGCCCTGAAGCTTTCTTT. This sequence encodes CASRTGLPSPEAFF.